This T cell receptor beta chain emerged from a study of memory CD4+ T cells and cytomegalovirus serostatus (dated by TCRdb to between 2018 and 2021). The study in broad terms: The 35 or so healthy Belgian adults in the cohort included 9 who were CMV seropositive and approximately 25 who were CMV seronegative. CD4+ memory TCRbeta repertoires of a Belgian cohort with known cytomegalovirus serostatus were sequenced in order to replicate a published TCR-based CMV serostatus classifier. The study at large found these results: For CMV serostatus prediction, a median bootstrapped AUC of approximately 0.95 was reached with the original framework, and a median bootstrapped AUC of roughly 0.89 was reached with a US-trained random forest. Only CD4+CD45RO+ memory cells were sequenced, unlike the original study, which covered naive and memory CD4+ and CD8+ populations. The results were read as suggesting that the CMV-associated TCR signature is, for the most part, present in the CD4+ memory repertoire. Among the roughly 160 previously reported CMV-associated TCRbeta sequences, some 69 showed up in the CD4+ memory repertoires, with each one found in between one and five individuals. The original-framework classifier achieved a median bootstrapped AUC of approximately 0.95 with a 95% CI of 0.76-1.00 on the Belgian cohort.

Worth noting for this clone: Its target antigen remains unknown. No much larger clonotype is one base removed from it; base qualities were not supplied.

The Quick-DNA Microprep Kit was used to extract genomic DNA from the sorted cells. TCRbeta DNA was amplified with the immunoSEQ hsTCRbeta kit following the manufacturer's protocol. An Illumina MiSeq instrument was used to sequence the TCRbeta libraries. From the authors' description of their analysis: After out-of-frame sequences were removed, millions of distinct TCRbeta sequences remained, averaging roughly 67,000 per individual. Two values were used to score each individual: the count of some 150 previously reported CMV-associated TCRbeta sequences and the total count of productive distinct TCRbeta sequences. A beta-binomial model was reimplemented in Python, and random forests from scikit-learn, run with default parameters, were trained on data from the US cohort. Classifier performance on the Belgian cohort was reported as the median AUC with percentile confidence intervals calculated over 10,000 bootstrap iterations. TCRdb provides this immuneACCESS table in a form limited to in-frame rearrangements. Some clones are lacking; in checked studies, under half of them reflect an unresolved V gene, and why the rest are absent is not known. D and trimming were read from the DNA, whereas the V and J calls and clone size are those reported in that table. A total of about 57,000 clones appear in this sample, roughly 80% of them only once. Less than 0.9% of the sample belongs to the ten largest clones.

V loses 8 bases, J loses 10 bases, and the germline ends lie 15 bases apart. The CDR3, cysteine through phenylalanine, is 13 amino acids long. CDR3 DNA is the only sequence kept; it has 39 bases, read in frame from the first base. CDR1 and CDR2 are read off the germline V gene (reference sequence) as LNHDA and SQIVND. Single viable CD3+CD4+CD8-CD45RO+ cells were sorted as memory CD4+ T cells on a FACSAria II. CMV serostatus was assessed using a Roche Elecsys assay, by which serum IgG against CMV pp150, pp28, p38 and p52 was detected. Once the samples were thawed, total CD4+ T cells were enriched through positive selection using CD4 magnetic microbeads. The samples came from a different study that was designed specifically to examine the CD4+ T cell memory repertoire. Following standard operating procedures, peripheral blood mononuclear cells were isolated and cryopreserved, while serum was kept at -80 degrees C. The staining used CD3-PerCP (BW264/56), CD4-APC (RPA-T4), CD45RO-PE (UCHT1) and CD8-Pacific Orange (3B5) antibodies, and Sytox blue was used to exclude non-viable cells.

Sequenced: memory CD4+ T cells from blood. The receptor was derived from an adult in good health and CMV-seronegative. Rearrangement joined TRBV19 to TRBJ1-6; the D gene identity is not certain. The CDR3 region: CASAVAAESPLHF. In nucleotides, the sequence is TGTGCCAGTGCCGTAGCGGCGGAATCACCCCTCCACTTT.